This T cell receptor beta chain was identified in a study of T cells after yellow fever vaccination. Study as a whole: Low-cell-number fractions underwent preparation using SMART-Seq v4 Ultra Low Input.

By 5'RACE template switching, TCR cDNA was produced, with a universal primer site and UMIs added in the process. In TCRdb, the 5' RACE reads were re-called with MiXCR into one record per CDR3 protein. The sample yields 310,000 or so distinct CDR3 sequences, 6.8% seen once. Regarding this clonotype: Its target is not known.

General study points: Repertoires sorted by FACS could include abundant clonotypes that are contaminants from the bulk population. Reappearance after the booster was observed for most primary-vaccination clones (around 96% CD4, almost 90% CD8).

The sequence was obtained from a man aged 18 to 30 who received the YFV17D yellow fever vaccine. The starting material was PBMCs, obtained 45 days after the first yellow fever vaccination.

The CDR3 DNA reads as TGTGCCAGCAGCTTGAGCGTTTGGGGACAGTCCTACGAGCAGTACGTC. Encoded protein: CASSLSVWGQSYEQYV. The chain has TRBV5-6 and TRBJ2-7; 7 bases map to TRBD1. V gave up 1 base and J gave up 1 base; unmatched junction bases: 8. From germline, CDR1 is SGHDT and CDR2 YYEEEE. This CDR3 comprises 16 residues.